This TCR beta chain was obtained from a study of siplizumab effects on memory and regulatory T cells. TCRdb's copy holds only in-frame clones and misses some; the assay was immunoSEQ multiplex PCR. The table includes some 100,000 clones, 90% to 95% detected once. To note about this clone: Its antigen is unidentified.

Trimming cost V 8 bases and J 4 bases, with 12 bases left between them. Germline CDR1 is SNHLY and CDR2 is FYNNEI. CDR3 length: 12 residues. Study conclusions and caveats: Roughly 75-95% of proliferating CD4+ or CD8+ clones defied assignment to a naive or memory phenotype. Poor capture below about 10^-5 frequency left most alloreactive clones unmapped to unstimulated subsets. The study found that siplizumab significantly reduced alloreactive sequences traceable to unstimulated CD4+ memory cells. Controls had 26.9% Treg-derived mappable alloreactive CD4+ clones on average, versus about 69% with siplizumab.

Source material: Tregs sorted from blood. This chain joins TRBV2 and TRBJ2-7, with D possibly matching TRBD2 (5 bases). This clonotype was obtained from a human donor in good health. CDR3 coding DNA: TGTGCCAGCGGCCCACTAGAATACGAGCAGTACTTC. It specifies CASGPLEYEQYF.